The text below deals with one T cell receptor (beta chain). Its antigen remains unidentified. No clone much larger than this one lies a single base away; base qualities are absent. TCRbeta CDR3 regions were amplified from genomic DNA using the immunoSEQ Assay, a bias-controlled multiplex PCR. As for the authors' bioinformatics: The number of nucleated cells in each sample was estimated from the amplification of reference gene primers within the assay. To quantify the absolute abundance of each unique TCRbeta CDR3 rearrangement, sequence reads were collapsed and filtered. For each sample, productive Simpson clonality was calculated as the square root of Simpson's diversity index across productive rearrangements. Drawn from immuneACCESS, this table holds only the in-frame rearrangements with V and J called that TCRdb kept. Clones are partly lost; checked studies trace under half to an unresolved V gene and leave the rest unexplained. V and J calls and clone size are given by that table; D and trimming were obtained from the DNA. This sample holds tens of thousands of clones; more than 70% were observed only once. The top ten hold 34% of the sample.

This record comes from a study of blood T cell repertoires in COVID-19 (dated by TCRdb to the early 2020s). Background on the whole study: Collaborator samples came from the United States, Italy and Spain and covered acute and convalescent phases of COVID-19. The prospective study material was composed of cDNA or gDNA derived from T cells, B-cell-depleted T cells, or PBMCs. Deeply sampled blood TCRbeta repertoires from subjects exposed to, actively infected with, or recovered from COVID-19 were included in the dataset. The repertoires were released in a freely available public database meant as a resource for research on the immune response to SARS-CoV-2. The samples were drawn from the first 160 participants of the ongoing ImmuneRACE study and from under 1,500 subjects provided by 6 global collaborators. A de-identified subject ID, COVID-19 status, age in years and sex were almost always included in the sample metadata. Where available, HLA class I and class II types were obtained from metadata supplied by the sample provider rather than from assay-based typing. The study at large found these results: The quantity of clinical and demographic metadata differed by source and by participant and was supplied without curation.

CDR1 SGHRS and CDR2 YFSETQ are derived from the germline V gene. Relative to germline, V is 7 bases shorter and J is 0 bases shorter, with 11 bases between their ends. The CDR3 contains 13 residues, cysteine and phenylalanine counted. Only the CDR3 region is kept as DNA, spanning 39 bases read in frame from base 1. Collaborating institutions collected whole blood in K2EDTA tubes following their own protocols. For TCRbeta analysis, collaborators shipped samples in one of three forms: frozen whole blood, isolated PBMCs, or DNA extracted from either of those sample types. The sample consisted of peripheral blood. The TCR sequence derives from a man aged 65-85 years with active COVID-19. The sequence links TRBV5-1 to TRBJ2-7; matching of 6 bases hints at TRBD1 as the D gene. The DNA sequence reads TGCGCCAGCGCTTGGGACAACTCCTACGAGCAGTACTTC. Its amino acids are CASAWDNSYEQYF.